This T cell receptor beta chain was observed in a study of shared clonotypes between healthy human individuals. Background on the study: Per-donor plates numbered three CD4 naive, three CD4 memory, two CD8 naive and one CD8 memory.

TCRdb's table, derived via immunoSEQ multiplex PCR, lists solely in-frame clones and lacks some. The sample records about 2.2 million clones, about 93% being singletons. The CDR3 runs 15 residues. Trimming pared 8 bases from V and 0 bases from J, leaving 16 bases between. The germline CDR1 and CDR2 sequences are MNHEY and SMNVEV (reference sequence). CD8 cells regarded as naive lacked CD45RO, were positively chosen for CCR7, and omitted terminally differentiated effector memory CD45RA+ cells. The sequencing sample was made of naive CD8+ T cells from PBMCs. The chain couples TRBV27 to TRBJ1-1; D perhaps matches TRBD1 (5 bases). This TCR was sampled from a man between 18 and 29 years old in good health. Some clones in this sample may be carry-over from other donors' samples. This CDR3 is CASSGGDPMNTEAFF. The CDR3 DNA is TGTGCCAGCTCCGGAGGGGATCCCATGAACACTGAAGCTTTCTTT.